Each of the 19 T cell receptor beta chains below was sequenced from the same sample in a study of T-cell reconstitution after alpha-beta-depleted transplantation in children. Unique molecular identifiers were used to barcode this TCRbeta library. TCRdb re-analysed the PCR reads in MiXCR, keeping a single row per CDR3 protein. The table includes 330,000 or so distinct CDR3 sequences, 10% detected once. Sample: PBMCs, taken before TCRalphabeta/CD19-depleted stem cell transplant. The receptors shown here come from a boy under three years old with acute myeloid leukemia, due to receive a stem cell transplant.

The chain couples TRBV19 to TRBJ2-2; TRBD2 agrees at 8 bases. The germline gives CDR1 LNHDA, CDR2 SQIVND (reference sequence). This CDR3 is built from 15 residues. J lost 5 bases, V lost 0 bases, and 2 bases had no gene match. The CDR3 loop reads CASSIEGGRTGELFF. For the CDR3, the DNA is TGTGCCAGTAGTATAGAAGGCGGGAGGACCGGGGAGCTGTTTTTT.

This clonotype was counted many times. The chain is built from TRBV11-2 and TRBJ2-7; unclear D gene. V gave up 5 bases and J gave up 4 bases, with 15 bases separating them. The CDR3 totals 14 residues. In germline, CDR1 is SGHAT, CDR2 FQNNGV. CDR3 residues: CASSPTRQNYEQYF. CDR3 coding DNA: TGTGCCAGCAGCCCCACCCGGCAGAATTACGAGCAGTACTTC. Combining the CDR3 with reference TRBV11-2 and TRBJ2-7 gives the whole variable domain EAGVAQSPRYKIIEKRQSVAFWCNPISGHATLYWYQQILGQGPKLLIQFQNNGVVDDSQLPKDRFSAERLKGVDSTLKIQPAKLEDSAVYLCASSPTRQNYEQYFGPGTRLTVT.

This clonotype was seen only a few times. The V gene is TRBV30, the J gene TRBJ1-2, with 10 bases fitting TRBD1. The length of the CDR3 is 15 residues. The ends lost 1 base at V and 7 bases at J; junction bases unmatched: 9. Germline V gene lookup returns CDR1 GTSNPN and CDR2 SVGIG (reference sequence). The CDR3 DNA reads as TGTGCCTGGAGTGGCCCCCGGGGACAGGGGACTGGCTACACCTTC. Protein sequence: CAWSGPRGQGTGYTF.

In its sample, this clonotype was seen a few times. The chain uses TRBV12-5 and TRBJ2-6; 7 nucleotides line up with TRBD1. The length of the CDR3 is 20 residues. J was trimmed by 0 bases and V by 0 bases; bases with no gene match: 11. Germline assignment: CDR1 LGHNT and CDR2 FRNRAP. The CDR3 spells CASGLVITGVTLSGANVLTF. The CDR3 DNA is TGTGCTAGTGGTTTGGTTATTACAGGGGTAACCCTCTCTGGGGCCAACGTCCTGACTTTC.

This clonotype was counted ten times or more. The chain links TRBV7-2 to TRBJ2-3, with a weak D call TRBD1 (6 bases). Looked up from germline, CDR1 is SGHTA and CDR2 is FQGNSA. The V end was cut by 5 bases, the J end by 2 bases, with 17 bases between. CDR3 length: 16 amino acids. DNA of the CDR3: TGTGCCAGCAGCACACAGGGTTGGGGGAACACAGATACGCAGTATTTT. This codes for CASSTQGWGNTDTQYF.

This clonotype has a count of ten or more. This chain links TRBV7-6 with TRBJ2-3, with 8 bases aligning to TRBD2. J was trimmed by 1 base and V by 0 bases; bases with no gene match: 3. Germline loops: CDR1 SGHVS, CDR2 FNYEAQ. The CDR3 runs to 16 residues. The CDR3 DNA reads TGTGCCAGCAGCTTAGCTGCGGGAGGACGCACAGATACGCAGTATTTT. This codes for CASSLAAGGRTDTQYF.

Of note for this clonotype: A much larger clone differs from this one at a single base, so this may be a read error. The rearrangement joins TRBV12-3 or TRBV12-4 to TRBJ2-6, with D possibly TRBD2 on 6 matching bases. The CDR3 contains 15 residues. CDR3 sequence: CASSIGTSGADVLTF. Here the CDR3 DNA reads TGTGCCAGCAGTATCGGGACTTCTGGGGCCGACGTCCTGACTTTC.

V gene TRBV7-3 combines with J gene TRBJ2-3; maybe TRBD2 (5 bases). The CDR3 is made up of 15 amino acids. The V end was cut by 2 bases, the J end by 4 bases, with 13 bases between. The V gene's germline CDR1 is SGHTA and CDR2 FQGTGA. The CDR3: CASSLGGSGSDTQYF. The CDR3 nucleotides read TGTGCCAGCAGCTTAGGTGGGAGCGGTTCAGATACGCAGTATTTT.

At least ten counts were recorded for this clonotype. The chain joins TRBV9 to TRBJ1-2, with a weak D call TRBD1 (5 bases). Germline CDR1 reads SGDLS; CDR2 reads YYNGEE. The CDR3 has 14 residues. Trimming took 4 bases from V and 10 from J, leaving 20 bases between them. Written as DNA, the CDR3 is TGTGCCAGCAGCTTGGTTCAAGGGGTTCGCGACTACACCTTC. It translates to CASSLVQGVRDYTF.

This clonotype was recorded at least ten times. The chain carries TRBV11-2 and TRBJ1-1, with no clear D. V was pared by 0 bases and J by 1 base, with 6 bases between. This CDR3 contains 14 residues. From germline, CDR1 is SGHAT and CDR2 FQNNGV. The CDR3 sequence is CASSLERENTEAFF. CDR3 DNA: TGTGCCAGCAGCTTAGAGAGGGAGAACACTGAAGCTTTCTTT.

The rearrangement links TRBV4-2 to TRBJ2-1; possibly TRBD1 for D (6 bases). Germline values: CDR1 LGHNA, CDR2 YNFKEQ. Between the trimmed V and J ends, which lost 0 bases and 4 bases, there was a span of 10 bases. This CDR3 comprises 15 residues. In DNA, the CDR3 is TGTGCCAGCAGCCAAGATGGCAGGGGATACAATGAGCAGTTCTTC. This translates into CASSQDGRGYNEQFF.

This clonotype was seen a few times. This rearrangement joins TRBV27 to TRBJ2-7; D is tentatively TRBD1 or TRBD2 (5 bases each). CDR1 MNHEY and CDR2 SMNVEV come from the germline V gene (reference sequence). V lost 3 bases to trimming and J lost 5 bases, with 11 bases between them. The CDR3 has 13 amino acids. CDR3 sequence: CASSFQGVHEQYF. CDR3 coding DNA: TGTGCCAGCAGTTTCCAGGGAGTCCACGAGCAGTACTTC.

At least ten counts were recorded for this clonotype. The rearrangement uses TRBV12-3 or TRBV12-4 and TRBJ2-3; no reliable D call. With 5 bases removed from V and 5 bases from J, the gap between germline ends came to 11 bases. This CDR3 contains 13 residues. The CDR3 nucleotides read TGTGCCAGCAGTATTGGACCGGGAGATACGCAGTATTTT. Translated: CASSIGPGDTQYF.

This clonotype showed up many times. V usage is TRBV4-3 and J usage is TRBJ1-5; tentatively, D is TRBD1 (5 bases). The CDR3 loop spans 17 amino acids. With 1 base removed from V and 3 bases from J, the gap between germline ends came to 16 bases. CDR1 is LGHNA and CDR2 is YSLEER in the germline V gene. CDR3 residues: CASSQGWEAGPNQPQHF. CDR3 nucleotides: TGCGCCAGCAGCCAAGGATGGGAAGCGGGGCCCAATCAGCCCCAGCATTTT.

This clonotype occurred a few times. The rearrangement joins TRBV5-1 to TRBJ2-1; the match to TRBD2 covers 11 bases. The length of the CDR3 is 17 residues. The germline CDR1 and CDR2 sequences are SGHRS and YFSETQ. After removal of 1 base from V and 11 bases from J, the junction contained 14 bases not matched to a gene. CDR3 loop: CASSLRVAGGLMDKQFF. Written as DNA, the CDR3 is TGCGCCAGCAGCTTGCGGGTAGCGGGGGGGTTAATGGATAAGCAGTTCTTC. Drawing the rest from reference TRBV5-1 and TRBJ2-1, the complete variable domain is KAGVTQTPRYLIKTRGQQVTLSCSPISGHRSVSWYQQTPGQGLQFLFEYFSETQRNKGNFPGRFSGRQFSNSRSEMNVSTLELGDSALYLCASSLRVAGGLMDKQFFGPGTRLTVL.

This clonotype was picked up many times. The chain is built from TRBV12-3 or TRBV12-4 and TRBJ2-2; 8 bases agree with TRBD2. The CDR3 totals 16 residues. After removal of 3 bases from V and 4 bases from J, the junction contained 7 bases not matched to a gene. Here the CDR3 reads CASSFTSGGVTGELFF. CDR3 in DNA: TGTGCCAGCAGTTTCACTAGCGGAGGGGTCACCGGGGAGCTGTTTTTT.

This clonotype was found a few times. The V call is TRBV9, the J call TRBJ2-3; a possible D gene is TRBD1 (6 bases). V lost 0 bases to trimming and J lost 2 bases, with 10 bases between them. Germline-derived CDR1 and CDR2 are SGDLS and YYNGEE. The CDR3 is 15 residues long. The DNA of the CDR3 is TGTGCCAGCAGCGTAGCGGGACAAGTCACAGATACGCAGTATTTT. Protein product: CASSVAGQVTDTQYF.

This clonotype came up many times. The chain couples TRBV11-3 to TRBJ2-2; D unclear. The CDR3 sequence is 12 residues long. CDR1 and CDR2 from the germline V gene are SGHNT and YENEEA. Deletions cut 1 base from V and 7 bases from J, with 4 bases between. CDR3 amino acids: CASSLARGELFF. CDR3 nucleotide sequence: TGTGCCAGCAGCTTAGCACGCGGGGAGCTGTTTTTT.

This clonotype was observed many times. The chain couples TRBV28 to TRBJ2-5; possibly TRBD2 for D (6 bases). The CDR3 has 16 residues. CDR1 and CDR2 (germline): MDHEN, SYDVKM. V lost 1 base to trimming and J lost 3 bases, with 15 bases between them. Here the CDR3 DNA reads TGTGCCAGCAGTTTATCGGGGGTTAGCGCTGAAGAGACCCAGTACTTC. The encoded protein is CASSLSGVSAEETQYF.